The clone carrying this T cell receptor (beta chain) was counted between two and nine times. Its antigen is not known. This specimen comes from a study of beta chain features in type 1 diabetes. The germline CDR1 and CDR2 sequences are DFQATT and SNEGSKA (reference sequence). The CDR3 extends over 11 amino acids. The V gene lost 8 bases and the J gene lost 2 bases, with 9 bases spanning the gap. The whole isolated RNA underwent reverse transcription, so sequencing captured expressed TCRB transcripts. The repertoire was sequenced with immunoSEQ multiplex PCR; TCRdb's copy has only in-frame clones and lacks some. The repertoire includes 350,000 to 400,000 clones, over 10% of them detected once, and around 0.01% sits in the top ten. Study-wide findings and caveats: Insertions at VDJ junctions were less frequent in type 1 diabetes patients. These patients also deleted more nucleotides at the same junctions. Significant though moderate, a shortening of TCRB CDR3s appeared in all four CD4+ subsets of Type 1 diabetes patients.

Sample: naive CD4+ T cells from blood. The origin of this receptor is a woman aged 18-29 years with type 1 diabetes. The chain has TRBV20-1 and TRBJ1-2; D is uncertain. CDR3 sequence reads: CSRGGNYGYTF. Here the CDR3 DNA reads TGCAGTCGTGGCGGGAACTATGGCTACACCTTC.